The T cell receptor beta chain described here comes from a study of blood T cell repertoires in COVID-19. Germline V lookup: CDR1 SGHRS, CDR2 YFSETQ. Trimming left V 0 bases short and J 3 bases short, with 5 bases between. CDR3 length: 13 amino acids. TCRdb's copy holds only in-frame clones and misses some; the assay was immunoSEQ multiplex PCR. The data contain about 190,000 clones, over 80% of them singletons. The sequence was collected from a woman in her 30s with acute or convalescent COVID-19. Sequencing was done on a sample of peripheral blood. The chain combines TRBV5-1 with TRBJ2-3; D is perhaps TRBD1 (5 bases). The CDR3 region has the DNA TGCGCCAGCAGCTTGGAGGGGACAGATACGCAGTATTTT. Translated, it gives CASSLEGTDTQYF.